The entry that follows covers one TCR beta chain sequence. This sample is drawn from a study of blood T cell repertoires in COVID-19. Background on the study: Specimens from acute and convalescent COVID-19 originated in the United States, Italy and Spain. Nucleic acid was either cDNA or gDNA, and it came from T cells, B-cell-depleted T cells, or PBMCs.

This CDR3 has 14 residues. Germline CDR1 is SGHRS and CDR2 is YFSETQ. The junction had 3 bases not matched to a gene; V was cut back by 2 bases and J by 5 bases. The repertoire was sequenced with immunoSEQ multiplex PCR; TCRdb's copy has only in-frame clones and lacks some. Among 250,000 to 300,000 clones, 65% to 90% were seen once, and the ten largest hold about 2.9%. Sequences were obtained from peripheral blood. This TCR was recovered from a woman in her sixties with active or convalescent COVID-19. The chain links TRBV5-1 to TRBJ1-1; 10 bases match TRBD1. CDR3 residues: CASSLPGQGTEAFF. Here the CDR3 DNA reads TGCGCCAGCAGCTTACCGGGACAGGGGACTGAAGCTTTCTTT.